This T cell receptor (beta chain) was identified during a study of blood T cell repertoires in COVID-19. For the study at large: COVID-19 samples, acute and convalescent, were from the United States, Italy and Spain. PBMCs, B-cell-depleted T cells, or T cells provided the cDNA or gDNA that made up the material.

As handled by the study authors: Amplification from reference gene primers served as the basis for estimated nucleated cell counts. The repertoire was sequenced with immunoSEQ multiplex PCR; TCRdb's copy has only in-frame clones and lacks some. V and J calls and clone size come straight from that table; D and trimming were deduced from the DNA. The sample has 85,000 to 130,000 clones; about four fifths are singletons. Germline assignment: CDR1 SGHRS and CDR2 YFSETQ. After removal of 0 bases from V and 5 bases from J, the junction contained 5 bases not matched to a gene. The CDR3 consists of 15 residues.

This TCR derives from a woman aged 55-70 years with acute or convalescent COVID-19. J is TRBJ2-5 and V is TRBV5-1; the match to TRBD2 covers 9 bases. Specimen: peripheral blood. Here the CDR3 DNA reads TGCGCCAGCAGCTTGGCTGCGGGGGGGCGGGAGACCCAGTACTTC. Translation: CASSLAAGGRETQYF.